A single sample gave rise to the 28 T cell receptor beta chains below, sequenced in a study of beta chain features in type 1 diabetes. Findings of the study overall: A moderate, significant TCRB CDR3 shortening appeared in type 1 diabetes across four CD4+ subsets.

Expressed TCRB transcripts got sequenced, as all isolated RNA was reverse transcribed. Repertoires were generated with immunoSEQ multiplex PCR, while TCRdb's copy carries only in-frame clones and drops some. The data hold roughly 700,000 clones, with roughly 13% observed a single time. Which antigens these TCRs recognize remains unknown. The source material was naive CD4+ T cells from blood. These receptor sequences come from a man aged 18 to 29 with type 1 diabetes.

This clone was found a few times. The chain combines TRBV6-6 with TRBJ1-4, with 8 bases aligning to TRBD1. The V and J ends lost 2 bases and 2 bases, in that order; junction bases with no gene match: 1. The CDR3 has 15 residues. The germline CDR1 and CDR2 sequences are MNHNY and SVGAGI (reference sequence). DNA of the CDR3: TGTGCCAGCAGTTACCAGGGGGCGACTAATGAAAAACTGTTTTTT. It specifies CASSYQGATNEKLFF.

This chain uses TRBV30 with TRBJ2-7; D may be TRBD1 (6 bases). V was shortened by 2 bases and J by 3 bases, with 8 bases between the two germline ends. The germline gives CDR1 GTSNPN, CDR2 SVGIG (reference sequence). This CDR3 has 12 residues. The CDR3: CAWSTDSYEQYF. The DNA for the CDR3 is TGTGCCTGGAGTACGGACAGCTACGAGCAGTACTTC.

This clone was counted only a few times. Other DNA sequences in this specimen translate into the identical CDR3. V and J are TRBV9 and TRBJ2-3, with no clear D. Trimming cost V 1 base and J 3 bases, with 3 bases left between them. Germline CDR1 and CDR2: SGDLS and YYNGEE. This CDR3 has 12 amino acids. CDR3: CASSVRTDTQYF. CDR3 DNA: TGTGCCAGCAGCGTAAGAACAGATACGCAGTATTTT.

The chain joins TRBV18 to TRBJ2-6; TRBD2 is a possible D gene (6 bases). V dropped 8 bases and J dropped 0 bases, with 11 bases sitting between them. The length of the CDR3 is 15 residues. Germline V gene lookup returns CDR1 KGHSH and CDR2 LQKENI. For the CDR3, the DNA is TGTGCCAGCAGCCGGGAGAACTCTGGGGCCAACGTCCTGACTTTC. Encoded protein: CASSRENSGANVLTF. The full variable domain, with the rest looked up from reference TRBV18 and TRBJ2-6, is NAGVMQNPRHLVRRRGQEARLRCSPMKGHSHVYWYRQLPEEGLKFMVYLQKENIIDESGMPKERFSAEFPKEGPSILRIQQVVRGDSAAYFCASSRENSGANVLTFGAGSRLTVL.

This clone was seen a handful of times. CDR3 loop: CASSFWLVDNEQFF. The CDR3, as DNA: TGTGCCAGCAGCTTCTGGCTGGTAGACAATGAGCAGTTCTTC. V and J are TRBV7-9 and TRBJ2-1, with D unclear. Germline lookup yields CDR1 SEHNR and CDR2 FQNEAQ (reference sequence). Trimming left V 3 bases short and J 5 bases short, with 11 bases between. The CDR3 runs to 14 residues.

This clone occurred a few times. The rearrangement joins TRBV7-7 to TRBJ2-1; 10 bases match TRBD1. The trim removed 5 bases at V and 4 bases at J, leaving 5 bases unmatched. Germline CDR1 reads SSHAT; CDR2 reads FNYEAQ (reference sequence). The CDR3 is made up of 15 amino acids. In DNA, the CDR3 is TGTGCCAGCAGCCCGGGACAGGGGAATTACAATGAGCAGTTCTTC. Its protein product is CASSPGQGNYNEQFF.

This clone occurred a few times. The genes are TRBV25-1 and TRBJ2-1; 9 bases line up with TRBD2. The V segment lost 5 bases and the J segment 3 bases; nucleotides outside the gene matches: 5. The CDR3 runs to 15 residues. Germline assignment: CDR1 MGHDK and CDR2 SYGVNS. CDR3 nucleotide sequence: TGTGCCAGCAGTTCAGCTAGCGGGAACTACAATGAGCAGTTCTTC. Protein: CASSSASGNYNEQFF.

This clone was found a few times. This CDR3 is CASSFPGDGDNSPLHF. The CDR3, as DNA: TGTGCCAGCAGCTTCCCTGGGGACGGAGATAATTCACCCCTCCACTTT. This chain uses TRBV7-6 with TRBJ1-6; weak D call: TRBD1 (5 bases). Germline CDR1 is SGHVS and CDR2 is FNYEAQ. The CDR3 length is 16 residues. The V and J ends lost 3 bases and 5 bases respectively, with 14 bases between them.

Of note for this clone: Other DNA sequences from this sample encode an identical CDR3 as well. The gene calls are TRBV30 and TRBJ2-5; D unresolved. The CDR3 runs to 12 residues. Germline-derived CDR1 and CDR2 are GTSNPN and SVGIG (reference sequence). Deletions cut 0 bases from V and 2 bases from J, with 4 bases between. CDR3 nucleotides: TGTGCCTGGAGTGTACATCAAGAGACCCAGTACTTC. Protein sequence: CAWSVHQETQYF.

Only a few counts were recorded for this clone. This rearrangement joins TRBV7-8 to TRBJ2-5, with 7 nucleotides matching TRBD2. There are 14 residues in the CDR3. The ends lost 5 bases at V and 1 base at J; junction bases unmatched: 4. Looked up from germline, CDR1 is SGHVS and CDR2 is FQNEAQ. In DNA form, the CDR3 reads TGTGCCAGCAGCCCGAGCGGGATCCAAGAGACCCAGTACTTC. Amino acids: CASSPSGIQETQYF.

This clone was seen a handful of times. This chain joins TRBV7-7 and TRBJ2-3, with 9 nucleotides matching TRBD2. The germline gives CDR1 SSHAT, CDR2 FNYEAQ (reference sequence). J gave up 4 bases and V 3 bases, and 5 bases lay outside the gene matches. This CDR3 has 15 residues. CDR3: CASSFSGGYADTQYF. The CDR3 nucleotides are TGTGCCAGCAGCTTTAGCGGGGGATATGCAGATACGCAGTATTTT.

The genes are TRBV7-9 and TRBJ1-6; possible D gene TRBD1, 5 bases. The germline gives CDR1 SEHNR, CDR2 FQNEAQ (reference sequence). The CDR3 has 16 residues. Trimming removed 2 bases at V and 10 bases at J, with 18 bases between. The CDR3 DNA is TGTGCCAGCAGCTTAACAGGCGGGGTTCCCAGGTCACCCCTCCACTTT. Encoded protein: CASSLTGGVPRSPLHF.

Only a few counts were recorded for this clone. The rearrangement links TRBV27 to TRBJ1-6; the D is unclear. V dropped 0 bases and J dropped 9 bases, with 9 bases sitting between them. Germline CDR1 reads MNHEY; CDR2 reads SMNVEV (reference sequence). The CDR3 loop spans 14 amino acids. The CDR3 is CASSLSLIGSPLHF. For the CDR3, the DNA is TGTGCCAGCAGTTTATCCCTTATAGGTTCACCCCTCCACTTT.

This chain uses TRBV7-9 with TRBJ2-1; D not resolved. This CDR3 contains 14 residues. CDR1 is SEHNR and CDR2 is FQNEAQ in the germline V gene (reference sequence). V dropped 1 base and J dropped 6 bases, with 10 bases sitting between them. DNA for the CDR3: TGTGCCAGCAGCTTAGGTTTGTGGTCCAATGAGCAGTTCTTC. Translated, it gives CASSLGLWSNEQFF.

The rearrangement joins TRBV14 to TRBJ2-7; D ambiguous. The V gene's germline CDR1 is SGHDN and CDR2 FVKESK. CDR3 length: 14 amino acids. Trimming left V 2 bases short and J 7 bases short, with 15 bases between. CDR3 loop: CASSQSDTHREQYF. DNA of the CDR3: TGTGCCAGCAGCCAAAGTGACACCCACCGGGAGCAGTACTTC.

This clone was picked up a small number of times. The CDR3 nucleotides are TGTGCCAGCAGCCAGGGATACGGTGAAAAACTGTTTTTT. It codes for CASSQGYGEKLFF. The rearrangement uses TRBV14 and TRBJ1-4; no definite D call. V dropped 3 bases and J dropped 7 bases, with 9 bases sitting between them. This CDR3 comprises 13 residues. Germline CDR1 is SGHDN and CDR2 is FVKESK.

The chain combines TRBV15 with TRBJ1-4; possibly TRBD1 for D (5 bases). This CDR3 spans 14 amino acids. Germline V gene lookup returns CDR1 LNHNV and CDR2 YYDKDF (reference sequence). Trimming cost V 0 bases and J 7 bases, with 9 bases left between them. The CDR3 sequence is CATSRETGGEKLFF. The DNA for the CDR3 is TGTGCCACCAGCAGAGAAACAGGCGGTGAAAAACTGTTTTTT.

This clone turned up a few times. The chain joins TRBV19 to TRBJ1-3, with D hard to call. Germline V CDR1 and CDR2: LNHDA, SQIVND (reference sequence). The CDR3 covers 13 residues. V was clipped by 11 bases and J by 0 bases, with 11 bases between them. CDR3 loop: CAGRHSSGNTIYF. In nucleotides, the CDR3 is TGTGCCGGACGGCACTCCTCTGGAAACACCATATATTTT. The variable domain in full, with the rest retrieved from reference TRBV19 and TRBJ1-3, is DGGITQSPKYLFRKEGQNVTLSCEQNLNHDAMYWYRQDPGQGLRLIYYSQIVNDFQKGDIAEGYSVSREKKESFPLTVTSAQKNPTAFYLCAGRHSSGNTIYFGEGSWLTVV.

This clone came up a few times. The CDR3 sequence is CASRGSGVETQYF. CDR3 bases: TGTGCCAGCAGAGGTAGCGGGGTGGAGACCCAGTACTTC. The chain joins TRBV6-5 to TRBJ2-5; 8 bases map to TRBD2. The CDR3 covers 13 residues. V lost 6 bases to trimming and J lost 5 bases; unmatched junction nucleotides: 5. Germline V gene lookup returns CDR1 MNHEY and CDR2 SVGAGI.

V gene TRBV19 combines with J gene TRBJ1-2; D remains unclear. Germline CDR1 is LNHDA and CDR2 is SQIVND (reference sequence). The CDR3 runs to 12 residues. Between the trimmed V and J ends, which lost 7 bases and 2 bases, there was a span of 8 bases. This chain's CDR3 is CASIEGNYGYTF. For the CDR3, the DNA is TGTGCCAGTATCGAGGGAAACTATGGCTACACCTTC. The complete variable domain, with remaining parts taken from reference TRBV19 and TRBJ1-2, reads DGGITQSPKYLFRKEGQNVTLSCEQNLNHDAMYWYRQDPGQGLRLIYYSQIVNDFQKGDIAEGYSVSREKKESFPLTVTSAQKNPTAFYLCASIEGNYGYTFGSGTRLTVV.

The chain has TRBV7-9 and TRBJ2-2, with 10 bases that match TRBD1. The CDR3 loop spans 17 amino acids. V lost 1 base, J lost 7 bases, and 9 bases stayed unmatched. The germline CDR1 and CDR2 sequences are SEHNR and FQNEAQ (reference sequence). The CDR3 bases are TGTGCCAGCAGCTTAGACCCCGGACAGGGGGAGAGCGGGGAGCTGTTTTTT. Its protein product is CASSLDPGQGESGELFF.

This clone has more than one count but fewer than ten. This sample includes further DNA sequences coding for the same CDR3. The chain joins TRBV30 to TRBJ1-5; 7 bases align to TRBD1. This CDR3 has 13 residues. The V gene end was trimmed by 3 bases and the J gene end by 5 bases; junction bases not matched to a gene: 4. The V gene's germline CDR1 is GTSNPN and CDR2 SVGIG (reference sequence). CDR3 region: CAWSPGGDQPQHF. Written as DNA, the CDR3 is TGTGCCTGGAGCCCAGGGGGGGATCAGCCCCAGCATTTT.

This clone showed up just a few times. The chain recombines TRBV6-5 with TRBJ2-3; 7 bases agree with TRBD2. This CDR3 spans 13 amino acids. In germline, CDR1 is MNHEY, CDR2 SVGAGI. The V segment lost 7 bases and the J segment 6 bases; nucleotides outside the gene matches: 7. The DNA for the CDR3 is TGTGCCAGCACCAGGCGGGAGATGGATACGCAGTATTTT. It specifies CASTRREMDTQYF.

The chain has TRBV16 and TRBJ2-5; 11 bases match TRBD2. Losses at the gene ends were 2 bases for V and 4 bases for J; bases not matched to a gene: 3. This CDR3 comprises 15 residues. The germline V gene has CDR1 KGHSY and CDR2 FQNENV. The CDR3 sequence: CASSQGGTSGETQYF. CDR3 DNA: TGTGCCAGCAGCCAAGGGGGGACTAGCGGAGAGACCCAGTACTTC. Full variable domain (outside the CDR3, taken from reference TRBV16 and TRBJ2-5): GEEVAQTPKHLVRGEGQKAKLYCAPIKGHSYVFWYQQVLKNEFKFLISFQNENVFDETGMPKERFSAKCLPNSPCSLEIQATKLEDSAVYFCASSQGGTSGETQYFGPGTRLLVL.

J is TRBJ1-6 and V is TRBV7-8, with no clear D. V lost 1 base to trimming and J lost 7 bases, with 14 bases between them. The CDR3 extends over 16 amino acids. Germline-derived CDR1 and CDR2 are SGHVS and FQNEAQ. As DNA, the CDR3 is TGTGCCAGCAGCTTAGGATGGGGTGTCGGGAATTCACCCCTCCACTTT. Amino acids: CASSLGWGVGNSPLHF.

The chain recombines TRBV6-1 with TRBJ2-1, with D tentatively TRBD1 or TRBD2 (5 bases each). Per the germline V gene, CDR1 is MNHNS and CDR2 is SASEGT. The ends were cut back, 6 bases at V and 3 bases at J, with 15 bases in the middle. This CDR3 spans 15 amino acids. The CDR3, as DNA: TGTGCCAGCAGACTGGGACCCCTGGGCTACAATGAGCAGTTCTTC. Translated, it gives CASRLGPLGYNEQFF.

The table lists this clone with a few counts. DNA of the CDR3: TGTGCCAGTAGTAGTATGAGAGGGGGAAGCGAGCAGTACTTC. Translated: CASSSMRGGSEQYF. The rearrangement joins TRBV19 to TRBJ2-7; the D gene is possibly TRBD1 (6 bases). The germline CDR1 and CDR2 sequences are LNHDA and SQIVND (reference sequence). Trimming took off 4 bases at V and 6 bases at J, with 16 bases between the two ends. There are 14 residues in the CDR3. Full variable domain (outside the CDR3, taken from reference TRBV19 and TRBJ2-7): DGGITQSPKYLFRKEGQNVTLSCEQNLNHDAMYWYRQDPGQGLRLIYYSQIVNDFQKGDIAEGYSVSREKKESFPLTVTSAQKNPTAFYLCASSSMRGGSEQYFGPGTRLTVT.

This clone showed up just a few times. The chain joins TRBV19 to TRBJ1-1; D is unclear. The CDR3 has 13 amino acids. Germline CDR1 and CDR2: LNHDA and SQIVND (reference sequence). V was trimmed by 3 bases and J by 11 bases, leaving 16 bases between them. The CDR3: CASSMKGTGGAFF. CDR3 bases: TGTGCCAGTAGTATGAAAGGAACGGGCGGGGCTTTCTTT.